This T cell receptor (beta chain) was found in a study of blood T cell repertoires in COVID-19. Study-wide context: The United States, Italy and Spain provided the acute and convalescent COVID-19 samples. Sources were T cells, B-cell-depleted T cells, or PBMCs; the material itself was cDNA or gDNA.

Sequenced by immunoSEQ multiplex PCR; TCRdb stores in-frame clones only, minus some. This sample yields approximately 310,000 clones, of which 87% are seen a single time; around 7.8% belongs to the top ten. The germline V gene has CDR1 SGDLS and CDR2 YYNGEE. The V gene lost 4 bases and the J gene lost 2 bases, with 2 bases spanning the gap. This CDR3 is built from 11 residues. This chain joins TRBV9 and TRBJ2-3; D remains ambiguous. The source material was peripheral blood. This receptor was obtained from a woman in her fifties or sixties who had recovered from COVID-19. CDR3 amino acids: CASSLTDTQYF. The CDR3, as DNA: TGTGCCAGCAGCCTCACAGATACGCAGTATTTT.